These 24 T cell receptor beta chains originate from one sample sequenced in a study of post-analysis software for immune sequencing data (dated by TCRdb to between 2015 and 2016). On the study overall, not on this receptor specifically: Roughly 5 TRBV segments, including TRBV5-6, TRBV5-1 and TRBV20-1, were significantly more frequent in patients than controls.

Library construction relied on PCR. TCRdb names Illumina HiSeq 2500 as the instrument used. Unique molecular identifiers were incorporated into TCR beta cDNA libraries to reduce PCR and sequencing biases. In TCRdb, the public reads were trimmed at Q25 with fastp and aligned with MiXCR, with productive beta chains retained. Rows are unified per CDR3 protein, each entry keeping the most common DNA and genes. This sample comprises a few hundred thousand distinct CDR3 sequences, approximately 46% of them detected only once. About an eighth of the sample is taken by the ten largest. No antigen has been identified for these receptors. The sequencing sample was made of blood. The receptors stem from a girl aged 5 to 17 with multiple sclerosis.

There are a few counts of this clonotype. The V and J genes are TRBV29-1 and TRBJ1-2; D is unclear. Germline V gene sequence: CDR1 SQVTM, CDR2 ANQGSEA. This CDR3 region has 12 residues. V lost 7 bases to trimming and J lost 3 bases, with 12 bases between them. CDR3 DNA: TGCAGCGCCACCAGCGATCACTATGGCTACACCTTC. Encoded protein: CSATSDHYGYTF.

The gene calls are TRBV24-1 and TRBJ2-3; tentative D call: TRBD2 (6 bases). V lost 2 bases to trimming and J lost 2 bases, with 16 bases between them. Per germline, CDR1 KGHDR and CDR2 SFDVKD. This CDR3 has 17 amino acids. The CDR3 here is CATSDSGRGTDTDTQYF. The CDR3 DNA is TGTGCCACCAGTGATTCGGGACGGGGGACCGACACAGATACGCAGTATTTT.

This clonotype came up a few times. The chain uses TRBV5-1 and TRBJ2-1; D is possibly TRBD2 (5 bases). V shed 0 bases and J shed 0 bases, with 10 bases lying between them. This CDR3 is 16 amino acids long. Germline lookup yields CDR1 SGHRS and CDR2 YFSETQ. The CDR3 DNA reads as TGCGCCAGCAGCTTGGCCGGGGAAATCTCCTACAATGAGCAGTTCTTC. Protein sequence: CASSLAGEISYNEQFF.

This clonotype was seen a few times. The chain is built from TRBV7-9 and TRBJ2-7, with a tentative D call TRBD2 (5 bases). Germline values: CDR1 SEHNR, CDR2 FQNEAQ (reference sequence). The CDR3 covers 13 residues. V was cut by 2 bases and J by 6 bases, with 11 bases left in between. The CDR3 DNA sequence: TGTGCCAGCAGCTTACTGCAGGCGGGCGAGCAGTACTTC. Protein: CASSLLQAGEQYF. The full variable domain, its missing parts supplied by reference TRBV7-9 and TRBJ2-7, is DTGVSQNPRHKITKRGQNVTFRCDPISEHNRLYWYRQTLGQGPEFLTYFQNEAQLEKSRLLSDRFSAERPKGSFSTLEIQRTEQGDSAMYLCASSLLQAGEQYFGPGTRLTVT.

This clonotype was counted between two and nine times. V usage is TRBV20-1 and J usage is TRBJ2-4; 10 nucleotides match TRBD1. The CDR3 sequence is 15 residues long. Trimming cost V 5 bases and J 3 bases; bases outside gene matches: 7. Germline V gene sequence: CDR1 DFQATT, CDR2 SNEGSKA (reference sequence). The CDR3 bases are TGCAGTGCTTCAGGGACAGGGGCAAACAAAAACATTCAGTACTTC. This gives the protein CSASGTGANKNIQYF.

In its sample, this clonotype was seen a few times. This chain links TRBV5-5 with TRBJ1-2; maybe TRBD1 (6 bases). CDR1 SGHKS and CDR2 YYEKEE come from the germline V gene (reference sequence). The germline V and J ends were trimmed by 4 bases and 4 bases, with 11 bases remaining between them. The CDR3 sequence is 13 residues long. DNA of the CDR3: TGTGCCAGCAGCCTTACGGACAGCTATGGCTACACCTTC. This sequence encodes CASSLTDSYGYTF.

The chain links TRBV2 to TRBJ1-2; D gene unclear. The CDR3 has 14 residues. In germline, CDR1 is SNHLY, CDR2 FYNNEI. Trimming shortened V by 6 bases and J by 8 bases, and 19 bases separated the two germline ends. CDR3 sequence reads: CASSPFISNAGYTF. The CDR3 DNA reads TGTGCCAGCAGCCCCTTTATCTCAAATGCGGGCTACACCTTC. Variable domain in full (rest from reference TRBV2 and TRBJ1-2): EPEVTQTPSHQVTQMGQEVILRCVPISNHLYFYWYRQILGQKVEFLVSFYNNEISEKSEIFDDQFSVERPDGSNFTLKIRSTKLEDSAMYFCASSPFISNAGYTFGSGTRLTVV.

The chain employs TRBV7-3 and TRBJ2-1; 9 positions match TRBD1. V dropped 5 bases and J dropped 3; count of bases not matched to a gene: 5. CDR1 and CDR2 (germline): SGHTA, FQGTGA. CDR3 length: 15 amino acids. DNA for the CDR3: TGTGCCAGCAGCCCGGGGACAGGGTACTACAATGAGCAGTTCTTC. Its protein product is CASSPGTGYYNEQFF.

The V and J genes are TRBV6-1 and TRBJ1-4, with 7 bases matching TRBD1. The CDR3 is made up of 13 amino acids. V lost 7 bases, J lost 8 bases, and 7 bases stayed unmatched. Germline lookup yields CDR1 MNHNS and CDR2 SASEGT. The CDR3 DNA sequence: TGTGCCAGCACCGGGACAGTTTGGGAAAAACTGTTTTTT. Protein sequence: CASTGTVWEKLFF.

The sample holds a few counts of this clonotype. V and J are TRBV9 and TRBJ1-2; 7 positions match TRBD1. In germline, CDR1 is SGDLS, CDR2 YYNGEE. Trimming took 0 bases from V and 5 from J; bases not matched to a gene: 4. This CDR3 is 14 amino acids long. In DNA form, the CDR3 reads TGTGCCAGCAGCGTAGCTAGCAGGGGGTATGGCTACACCTTC. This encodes CASSVASRGYGYTF.

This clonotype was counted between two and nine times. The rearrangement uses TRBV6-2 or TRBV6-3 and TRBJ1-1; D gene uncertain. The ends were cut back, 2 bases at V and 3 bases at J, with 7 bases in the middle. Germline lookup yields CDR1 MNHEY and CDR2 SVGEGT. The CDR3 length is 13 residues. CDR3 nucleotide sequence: TGTGCCAGCAGTTACGGAGGGTACACTGAAGCTTTCTTT. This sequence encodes CASSYGGYTEAFF.

Written as DNA, the CDR3 is TGTGCCATAGGGAGGGAGACAGGGGCCGGAGATACGCAGTATTTT. Its protein is CAIGRETGAGDTQYF. The V gene is TRBV10-3, the J gene TRBJ2-3, with D tentatively TRBD1 (8 bases). There are 15 residues in the CDR3. The V end was cut by 9 bases, the J end by 5 bases, with 21 bases between. Germline lookup yields CDR1 ENHRY and CDR2 SYGVKD.

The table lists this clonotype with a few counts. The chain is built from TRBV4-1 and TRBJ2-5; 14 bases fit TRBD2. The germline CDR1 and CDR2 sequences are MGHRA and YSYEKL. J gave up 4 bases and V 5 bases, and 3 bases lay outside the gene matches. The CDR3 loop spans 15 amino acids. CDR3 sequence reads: CASSIGLAGGETQYF. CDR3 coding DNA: TGCGCCAGCAGCATCGGACTAGCGGGGGGAGAGACCCAGTACTTC.

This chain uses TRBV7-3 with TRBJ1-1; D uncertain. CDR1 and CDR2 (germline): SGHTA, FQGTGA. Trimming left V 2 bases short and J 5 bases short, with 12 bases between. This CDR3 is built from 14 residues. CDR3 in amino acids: CASSLAWTATEAFF. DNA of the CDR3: TGTGCCAGCAGCTTAGCTTGGACCGCTACTGAAGCTTTCTTT.

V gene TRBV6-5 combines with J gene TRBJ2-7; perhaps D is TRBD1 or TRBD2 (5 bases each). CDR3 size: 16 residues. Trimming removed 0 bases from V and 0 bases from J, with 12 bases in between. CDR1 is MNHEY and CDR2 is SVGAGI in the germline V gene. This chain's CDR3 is CASSYSGRVDSYEQYF. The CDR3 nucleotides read TGTGCCAGCAGTTACTCGGGGCGGGTAGACTCCTACGAGCAGTACTTC.

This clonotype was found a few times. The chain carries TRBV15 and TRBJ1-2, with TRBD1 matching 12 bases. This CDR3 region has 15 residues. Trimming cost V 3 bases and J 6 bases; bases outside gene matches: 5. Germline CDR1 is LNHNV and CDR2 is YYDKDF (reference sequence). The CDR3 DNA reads TGTGCCACCAGCAGCGGCGGGACAGGGGGCCATGGCTACACCTTC. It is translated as CATSSGGTGGHGYTF.

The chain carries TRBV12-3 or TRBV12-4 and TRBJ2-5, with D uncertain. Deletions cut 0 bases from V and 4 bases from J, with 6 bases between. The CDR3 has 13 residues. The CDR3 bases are TGTGCCAGCAGTTTAGCCCCGGGAGAGACCCAGTACTTC. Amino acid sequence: CASSLAPGETQYF.

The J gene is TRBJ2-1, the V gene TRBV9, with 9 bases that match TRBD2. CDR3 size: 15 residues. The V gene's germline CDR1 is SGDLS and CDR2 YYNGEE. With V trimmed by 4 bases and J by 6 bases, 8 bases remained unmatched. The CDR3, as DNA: TGTGCCAGCAGCAAAAGCGGGGGGTGGGGCAATGAGCAGTTCTTC. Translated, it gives CASSKSGGWGNEQFF.

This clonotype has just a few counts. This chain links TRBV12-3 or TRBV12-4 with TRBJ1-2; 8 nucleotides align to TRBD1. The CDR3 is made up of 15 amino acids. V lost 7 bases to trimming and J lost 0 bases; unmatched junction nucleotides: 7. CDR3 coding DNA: TGTGCCAGCAACGCCGGGACAGGCACTAACTATGGCTACACCTTC. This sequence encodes CASNAGTGTNYGYTF.

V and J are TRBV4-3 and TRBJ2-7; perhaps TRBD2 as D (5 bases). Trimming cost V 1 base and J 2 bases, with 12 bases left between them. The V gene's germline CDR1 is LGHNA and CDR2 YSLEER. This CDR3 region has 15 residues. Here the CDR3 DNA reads TGCGCCAGCAGCCAAGCCCTGGGGAGTGCCTACGAGCAGTACTTC. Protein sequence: CASSQALGSAYEQYF.

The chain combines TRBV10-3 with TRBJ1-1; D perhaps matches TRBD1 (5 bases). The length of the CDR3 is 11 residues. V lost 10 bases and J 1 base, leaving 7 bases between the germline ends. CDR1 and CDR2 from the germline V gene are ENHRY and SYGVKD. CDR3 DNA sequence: TGTGCCACAGGGACGAACACTGAAGCTTTCTTT. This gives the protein CATGTNTEAFF.

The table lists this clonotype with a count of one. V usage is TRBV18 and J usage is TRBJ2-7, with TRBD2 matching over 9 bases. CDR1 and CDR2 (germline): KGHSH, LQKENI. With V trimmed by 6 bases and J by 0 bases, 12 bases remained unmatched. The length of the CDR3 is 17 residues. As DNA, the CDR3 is TGTGCCAGCTCCCCCGTCGGGGTAGCGGGAGTCTCCTACGAGCAGTACTTC. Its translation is CASSPVGVAGVSYEQYF.

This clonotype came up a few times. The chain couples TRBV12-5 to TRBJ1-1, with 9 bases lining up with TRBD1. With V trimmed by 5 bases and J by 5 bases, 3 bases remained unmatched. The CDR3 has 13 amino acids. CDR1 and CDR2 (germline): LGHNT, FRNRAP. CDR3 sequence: CASGRQGETEAFF. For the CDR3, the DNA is TGTGCTAGTGGTCGACAGGGGGAAACTGAAGCTTTCTTT.

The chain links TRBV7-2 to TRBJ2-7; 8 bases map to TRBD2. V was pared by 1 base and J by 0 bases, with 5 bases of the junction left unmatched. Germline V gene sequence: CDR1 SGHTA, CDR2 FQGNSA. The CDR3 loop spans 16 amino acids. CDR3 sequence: CASSLVTGGNSYEQYF. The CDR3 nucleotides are TGTGCCAGCAGCTTAGTCACGGGGGGGAACTCCTACGAGCAGTACTTC.